This T cell receptor beta chain was retrieved from a study of blood T cell repertoires in COVID-19. The wider study: Samples representing acute and convalescent COVID-19 were sourced from the United States, Italy and Spain. T cells, B-cell-depleted T cells, or PBMCs provided the cDNA or gDNA that served as material.

As processed by the authors: By means of reference gene primer amplification, nucleated cell counts were estimated. TCRdb's copy holds only in-frame clones and misses some; the assay was immunoSEQ multiplex PCR. That table is the source of V, J and clone size, and D and trimming were worked out from the DNA. The table records approximately 99,000 clones, approximately 85% of them present only once. Germline CDR1 and CDR2: SQVTM and ANQGSEA. This CDR3 has 15 amino acids. Trimming cost V 3 bases and J 0 bases; bases outside gene matches: 6. Source material: peripheral blood. The clonotype comes from a woman aged 80 or older with active or convalescent COVID-19. V is TRBV29-1 and J is TRBJ2-7, with 9 bases identical to TRBD2. CDR3 amino acids: CSVDGLAGSSYEQYF. CDR3 nucleotide sequence: TGCAGCGTTGATGGTCTAGCGGGATCCTCCTACGAGCAGTACTTC.